A selection of T cell receptor beta chains follows, all from one sample in a study of metastatic and nonmetastatic thyroid tumors. TCRdb re-called clones from the PCR reads using MiXCR. The sample yields some 28,000 clones, around a quarter seen once. Material for sequencing was blood. These receptors all come from a female donor with papillary thyroid cancer or a benign thyroid nodule (not recorded which). Some clones in this sample may be carry-over from other donors' samples. The CDR3 runs from the conserved cysteine through the conserved F or W. The D gene is left open where the match is weak. Clone size is stated in some rows and not others, as once, few, many or a class when expanded.

>many|TRBV6-4|TRBJ2-3|TRBD2
TGTGCCAGCAGTGACTCAGCGGGAGGGGCAGATACGCAGTATTTT
CASSDSAGGADTQYF
>many|TRBV14|TRBJ2-7|TRBD1
TGTGCCAGCAGCCCTCCGGGGGGAGGACAGGGGTACGAGCAGTACTTC
CASSPPGGGQGYEQYF
>many|TRBV20-1|TRBJ2-3|NA
TGCAGTGCTCGTAATACAGGGAGGGGGCACACAGATACGCAGTATTTT
CSARNTGRGHTDTQYF
>many|TRBV11-2|TRBJ2-3|NA
TGTGCCACCAGCGTGGACTGGATCACAGATACGCAGTATTTT
CATSVDWITDTQYF
>many|TRBV29-1|TRBJ1-1|NA
TGCAGCGAGTCTCGCCGGGAGGAAGCTTTCTTT
CSESRREEAFF
>NA|TRBV3-1|TRBJ2-1|NA
TGTGGCAGCAGCATATACAATGAGCAGTTATTC
CGSSIYNEQLF
>many|TRBV9|TRBJ2-4|TRBD2
TGTGCCAGCAGCGGCGCAGGTAGCGGGAGGGCCTGGGGCAAAAACATTCAGTACTTC
CASSGAGSGRAWGKNIQYF
>many|TRBV9|TRBJ1-2|NA
TGTGCCAGCAGCTCCAGGGATGGCTACACCTTC
CASSSRDGYTF
>NA|TRBV20-1|TRBJ2-1|NA
TGCAGTGATAGGGGGGGACTTGCGGGAGAGAGTGAGCAGTTCTTC
CSDRGGLAGESEQFF
>once|TRBV10-1|TRBJ2-5|NA
TGCGCGTGGGGAGGACAGGACCAAGAGACCCAGTACTTC
CAWGGQDQETQYF
>NA|TRBV4-3|TRBJ1-3|NA
TGCGCCAGCAGCCAAGAACTCCCAGGGGCTGGAAACACCATATATTTT
CASSQELPGAGNTIYF
>medium-sized|TRBV24-1|TRBJ2-1|TRBD1
TGTGCCACCAGTGATGGCCGGGACAGGGACAATGAGCAGTTCTTC
CATSDGRDRDNEQFF
>many|TRBV7-2|TRBJ1-4|NA
TGTGCCAGCAGCTTACAAGCAGGTGAAAAACTGTTTTTT
CASSLQAGEKLFF
>medium-sized|TRBV5-1|TRBJ2-7|NA
TGCGCCAGCAGCACTGGACAAGAGCAGTACTTC
CASSTGQEQYF
>many|TRBV4-2|TRBJ1-3|NA
TGTGCCAGCAGCCAAGAGGGAATCCTCTCTGGAAACACCATATATTTT
CASSQEGILSGNTIYF
>many|TRBV11-1|TRBJ2-1|NA
TGTGCCAGCGGAGACAGACAGAGCTCCTACAATGAGCAGTTCTTC
CASGDRQSSYNEQFF
>few|TRBV25-1|TRBJ2-3|TRBD2
TGTGCCAGCAGTCGCCCCAGGGGACTAGCGACCACAGATACGCAGTATTTT
CASSRPRGLATTDTQYF
>many|TRBV5-1|TRBJ2-5|NA
TGCGCCAGCGGTAAAGACGCTTCTAGCCAAGAGACCCAGTACTTC
CASGKDASSQETQYF
>many|TRBV29-1|TRBJ1-2|NA
TGCAGCGTCCAGAACCGGGACGGAGCTAACTATGGCTACACCTTC
CSVQNRDGANYGYTF
>NA|TRBV20-1|TRBJ2-6|TRBD1
TGCAGTGCTAGGGACCAGGGGGCTGTGGCCAACGTCCTGACTTTC
CSARDQGAVANVLTF
>many|TRBV18|TRBJ2-4|TRBD2
TGTGCCAGCTCACCGGGACTAGCTGGGGACATTCAGTACTTC
CASSPGLAGDIQYF
>medium-sized|TRBV12-3/TRBV12-4|TRBJ1-5|NA
TGTGCCAGCGGAAGGAGCAATCAGCCCCAGCATTTT
CASGRSNQPQHF
>medium-sized|TRBV12-3/TRBV12-4|TRBJ2-5|TRBD1
TGTGCCAGCAGTTTCACCGGGACAGGTTCCCCAGAGACCCAGTACTTC
CASSFTGTGSPETQYF
>many|TRBV4-1|TRBJ2-1|NA
TGCGCCAGCAGCCAGCGCGGCGGGGACACCAATGAGCAGTTCTTC
CASSQRGGDTNEQFF
>NA|TRBV27|TRBJ1-1|TRBD1
TGTGACAGCAGCTCCCCGGGACAGGGACCCGTGAACACTGAAGCTTTCTTT
CDSSSPGQGPVNTEAFF
>many|TRBV29-1|TRBJ2-7|TRBD1
TGCAGCGGAGGGACAGGGGGCCCGGGCGAGCAGTACTTC
CSGGTGGPGEQYF
>many|TRBV5-4|TRBJ2-1|TRBD2
TGTGCCAGCAGCCGGGCGGCTAGCGGACAGTTCTTC
CASSRAASGQFF
>medium-sized|TRBV6-2/TRBV6-3|TRBJ1-3|NA
TGTGCCAGCGCGGGGGGCCTCGGAAACACCATATATTTT
CASAGGLGNTIYF
>many|TRBV13|TRBJ2-3|TRBD2
TGTGCCAGCAGTTCGCGGACTAGCGGTTGGGATACGCAGTATTTT
CASSSRTSGWDTQYF
>many|TRBV11-2|TRBJ1-6|NA
TGTGCCAGCAGCTTGGATACGGGACGGATTAATTCACCCCTCCACTTT
CASSLDTGRINSPLHF
>many|TRBV19|TRBJ2-4|NA
TGTGCCAGTAGGCCCGGACAGAGACGGGGGAACATTCAGTACTTC
CASRPGQRRGNIQYF
>many|TRBV6-2/TRBV6-3|TRBJ2-2|NA
TGTGCCAGCAGTTCCTCCACCGGGGAGCTGTTTTTT
CASSSSTGELFF
>many|TRBV6-1|TRBJ2-1|NA
TGTGCCAGCAGTGAAGAGTTCTGGAATGAGCAGTTCTTC
CASSEEFWNEQFF
>NA|TRBV7-2|TRBJ2-7|TRBD2
TGTGCCAGCAGCTTGGCTAGCGGGAACTACGAGCAGTACTTC
CASSLASGNYEQYF
>many|TRBV4-1|TRBJ1-2|NA
TGCGCCAGCAGCCAAACAGGGCGGGGAGGCTACACCTTC
CASSQTGRGGYTF